One and the same sample provided the 5 T cell receptor beta chains below, sequenced in a study of T cells in Graves' hyperthyroidism and ophthalmopathy. Researchers took RNA transcripts and amplified the TCR beta CDR3 regions from them. HTBI primers drove first-round RT-PCR of the TCR CDR3. TCRdb re-analysed the multiplex PCR reads in MiXCR, keeping a single row per CDR3 protein. The sample includes fewer than 650,000 distinct CDR3 sequences, over 12% of them seen just once. Specimen: blood. The receptors originated from a woman aged 40 to 50 with Graves' ophthalmopathy.

This clonotype has at least ten counts. The chain recombines TRBV6-2 or TRBV6-3 with TRBJ2-7; 8 positions agree with TRBD2. V gave up 5 bases and J gave up 4 bases; unmatched junction bases: 4. Germline lookup yields CDR1 MNHEY and CDR2 SVGEGT. The CDR3 has 13 amino acids. CDR3 in amino acids: CASSPGGQYEQYF. The DNA for the CDR3 is TGTGCCAGCAGTCCGGGGGGGCAATACGAGCAGTACTTC.

The CDR3 reads CASSYSSKGLAGDPDTQYF. CDR3 nucleotides: TGTGCCAGCAGTTACTCGAGTAAGGGACTAGCGGGAGATCCAGATACGCAGTATTTT. This chain uses TRBV6-2 or TRBV6-3 with TRBJ2-3; 14 bases line up with TRBD2. V shed 0 bases and J 4 bases; nucleotides not matched to a gene: 9. Germline CDR1 reads MNHEY; CDR2 reads SVGEGT. CDR3 length: 19 residues.

The chain has TRBV6-2 or TRBV6-3 and TRBJ2-5; 7 bases are shared with TRBD1. J gave up 4 bases and V 2 bases, and 10 bases lay outside the gene matches. The CDR3 consists of 16 residues. The germline CDR1 and CDR2 sequences are MNHEY and SVGEGT. For the CDR3, the DNA is TGTGCCAGCAGTTACCAAGACAGGGCGGGCGGAGAGACCCAGTACTTC. Amino acid sequence: CASSYQDRAGGETQYF.

At least ten counts were recorded for this clonotype. V and J are TRBV5-5 and TRBJ2-6; D gene uncertain. The CDR3 length is 16 residues. CDR1 and CDR2 (germline): SGHKS, YYEKEE (reference sequence). V dropped 1 base and J dropped 1 base, with 9 bases sitting between them. CDR3 amino acids: CASSLNWESGANVLTF. The CDR3 region has the DNA TGTGCCAGCAGCTTGAATTGGGAATCTGGGGCCAACGTCCTGACTTTC.

This clonotype was counted ten times or more. The chain's CDR3 is CAIGAGTTYEQYF. DNA of the CDR3: TGTGCCATCGGCGCCGGGACAACCTACGAGCAGTACTTC. V gene TRBV10-3 combines with J gene TRBJ2-7, with D perhaps TRBD1 (6 bases). The CDR3 spans 13 residues. Germline-derived CDR1 and CDR2 are ENHRY and SYGVKD. V was shortened by 8 bases and J by 2 bases, with 13 bases between the two germline ends.